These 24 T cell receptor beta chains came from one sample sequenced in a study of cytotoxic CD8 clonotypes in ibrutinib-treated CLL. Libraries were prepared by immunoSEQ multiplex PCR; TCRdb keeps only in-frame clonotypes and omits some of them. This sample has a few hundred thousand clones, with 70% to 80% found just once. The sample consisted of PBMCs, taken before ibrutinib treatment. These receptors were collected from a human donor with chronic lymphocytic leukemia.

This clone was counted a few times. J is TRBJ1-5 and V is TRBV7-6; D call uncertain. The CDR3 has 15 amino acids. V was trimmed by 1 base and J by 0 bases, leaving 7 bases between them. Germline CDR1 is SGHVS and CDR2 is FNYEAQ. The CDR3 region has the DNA TGTGCCAGCAGCTTAGACTGGGGTAGCAATCAGCCCCAGCATTTT. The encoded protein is CASSLDWGSNQPQHF.

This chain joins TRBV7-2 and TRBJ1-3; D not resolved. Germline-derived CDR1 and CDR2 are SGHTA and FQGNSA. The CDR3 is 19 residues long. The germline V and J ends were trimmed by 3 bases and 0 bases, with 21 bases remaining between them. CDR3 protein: CASSFPTDNVKSSGNTIYF. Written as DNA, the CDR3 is TGTGCCAGCAGCTTTCCCACGGATAACGTAAAGAGCTCTGGAAACACCATATATTTT.

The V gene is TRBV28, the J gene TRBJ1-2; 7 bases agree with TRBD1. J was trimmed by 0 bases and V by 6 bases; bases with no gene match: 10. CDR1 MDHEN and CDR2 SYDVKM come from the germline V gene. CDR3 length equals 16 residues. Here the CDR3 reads CASSPPEGQSNYGYTF. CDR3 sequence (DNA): TGTGCCAGCAGCCCCCCCGAGGGACAGTCTAACTATGGCTACACCTTC.

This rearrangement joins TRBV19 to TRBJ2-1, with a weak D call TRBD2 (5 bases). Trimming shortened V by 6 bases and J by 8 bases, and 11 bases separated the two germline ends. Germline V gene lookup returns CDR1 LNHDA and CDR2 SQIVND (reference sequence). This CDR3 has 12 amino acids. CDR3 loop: CASSITRDEQFF. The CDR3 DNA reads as TGTGCCAGTAGCATTACTAGGGATGAGCAGTTCTTC.

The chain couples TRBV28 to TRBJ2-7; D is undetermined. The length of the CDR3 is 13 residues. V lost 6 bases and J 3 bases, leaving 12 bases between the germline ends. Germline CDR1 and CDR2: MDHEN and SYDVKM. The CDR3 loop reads CASRYQEFYEQYF. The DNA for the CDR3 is TGTGCCAGCAGGTACCAGGAGTTCTACGAGCAGTACTTC.

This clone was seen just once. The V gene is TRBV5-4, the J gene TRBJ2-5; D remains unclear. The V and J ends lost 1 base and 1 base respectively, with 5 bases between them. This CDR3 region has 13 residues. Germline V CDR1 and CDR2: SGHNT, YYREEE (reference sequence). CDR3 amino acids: CASSLISQETQYF. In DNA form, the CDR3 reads TGTGCCAGCAGCTTGATCAGCCAAGAGACCCAGTACTTC.

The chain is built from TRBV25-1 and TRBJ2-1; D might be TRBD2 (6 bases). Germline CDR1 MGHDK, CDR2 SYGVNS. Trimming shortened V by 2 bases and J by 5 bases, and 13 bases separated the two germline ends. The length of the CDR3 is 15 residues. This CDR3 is CASSELRGDNNEQFF. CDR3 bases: TGTGCCAGCAGTGAACTCCGCGGGGATAACAATGAGCAGTTCTTC.

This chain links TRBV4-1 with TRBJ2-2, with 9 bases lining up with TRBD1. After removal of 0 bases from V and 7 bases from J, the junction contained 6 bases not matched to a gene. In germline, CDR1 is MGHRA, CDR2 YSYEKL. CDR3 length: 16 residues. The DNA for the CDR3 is TGCGCCAGCAGCCAAGATTGGACAGGGGTTCTCGGGGAGCTGTTTTTT. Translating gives CASSQDWTGVLGELFF.

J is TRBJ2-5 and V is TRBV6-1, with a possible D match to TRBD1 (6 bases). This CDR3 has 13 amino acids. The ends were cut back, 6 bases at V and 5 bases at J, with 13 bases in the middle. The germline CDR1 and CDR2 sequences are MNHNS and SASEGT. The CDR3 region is CASRPGVWETQYF. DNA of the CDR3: TGTGCCAGCAGACCAGGGGTCTGGGAGACCCAGTACTTC.

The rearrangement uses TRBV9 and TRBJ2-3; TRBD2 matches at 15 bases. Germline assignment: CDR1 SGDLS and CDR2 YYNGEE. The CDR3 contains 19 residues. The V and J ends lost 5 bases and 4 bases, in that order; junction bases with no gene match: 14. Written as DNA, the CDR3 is TGTGCCAGCAGTGACAACAGAAAGGGACTAGCGGGAGGCGCAGATACGCAGTATTTT. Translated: CASSDNRKGLAGGADTQYF.

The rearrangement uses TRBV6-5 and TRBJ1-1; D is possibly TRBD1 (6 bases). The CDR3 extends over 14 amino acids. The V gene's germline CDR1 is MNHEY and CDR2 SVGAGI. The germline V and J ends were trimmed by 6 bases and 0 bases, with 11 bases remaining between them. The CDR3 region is CASSRQAMNTEAFF. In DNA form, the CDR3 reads TGTGCCAGCAGCCGACAGGCGATGAACACTGAAGCTTTCTTT.

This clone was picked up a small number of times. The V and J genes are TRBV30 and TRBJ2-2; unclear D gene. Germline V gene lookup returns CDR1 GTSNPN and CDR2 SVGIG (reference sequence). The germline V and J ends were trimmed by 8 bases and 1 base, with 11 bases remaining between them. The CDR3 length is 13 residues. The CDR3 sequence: CAGMQENTGELFF. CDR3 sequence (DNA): TGTGCCGGAATGCAGGAGAACACCGGGGAGCTGTTTTTT.

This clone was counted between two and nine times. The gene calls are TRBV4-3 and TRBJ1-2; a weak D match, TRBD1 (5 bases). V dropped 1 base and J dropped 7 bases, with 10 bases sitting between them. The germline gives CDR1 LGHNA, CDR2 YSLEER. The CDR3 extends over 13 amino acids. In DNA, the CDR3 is TGCGCCAGCAGCCAAGGAGGGGCGGGTGGCTACACCTTC. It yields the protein CASSQGGAGGYTF.

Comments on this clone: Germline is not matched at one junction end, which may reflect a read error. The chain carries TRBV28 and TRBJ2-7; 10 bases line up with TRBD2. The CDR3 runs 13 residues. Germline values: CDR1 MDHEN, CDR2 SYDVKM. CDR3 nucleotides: TGTGCCAGCAGTCCCGGCAGCGGGAGGGTACGGAACTTC. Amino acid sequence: CASSPGSGRVRNF.

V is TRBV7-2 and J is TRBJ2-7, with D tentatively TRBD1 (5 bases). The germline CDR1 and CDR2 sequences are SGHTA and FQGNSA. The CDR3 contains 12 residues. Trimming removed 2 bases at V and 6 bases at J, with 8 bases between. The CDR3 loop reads CASSLRGSEQYF. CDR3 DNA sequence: TGTGCCAGCAGCTTAAGGGGTAGCGAGCAGTACTTC.

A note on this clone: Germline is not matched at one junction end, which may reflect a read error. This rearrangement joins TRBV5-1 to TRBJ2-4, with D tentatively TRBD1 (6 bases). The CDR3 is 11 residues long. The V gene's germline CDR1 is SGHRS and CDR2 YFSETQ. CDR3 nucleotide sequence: TGCGCCAGCAGCCTCGACCCTCAGGGGTGCTTC. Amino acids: CASSLDPQGCF. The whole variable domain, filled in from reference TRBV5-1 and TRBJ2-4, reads KAGVTQTPRYLIKTRGQQVTLSCSPISGHRSVSWYQQTPGQGLQFLFEYFSETQRNKGNFPGRFSGRQFSNSRSEMNVSTLELGDSALYLCASSLDPQGCFGAGTRLSVL.

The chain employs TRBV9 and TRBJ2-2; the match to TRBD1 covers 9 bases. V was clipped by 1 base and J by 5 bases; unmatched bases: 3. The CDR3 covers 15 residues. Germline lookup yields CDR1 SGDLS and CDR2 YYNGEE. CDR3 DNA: TGTGCCAGCAGCGTAACAGGGGGCCTTACCGGGGAGCTGTTTTTT. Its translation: CASSVTGGLTGELFF.

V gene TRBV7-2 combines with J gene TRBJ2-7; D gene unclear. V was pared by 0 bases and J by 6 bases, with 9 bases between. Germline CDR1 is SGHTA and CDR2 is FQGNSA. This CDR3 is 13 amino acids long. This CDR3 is CASSLAAASEQYF. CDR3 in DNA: TGTGCCAGCAGCTTAGCCGCCGCATCCGAGCAGTACTTC. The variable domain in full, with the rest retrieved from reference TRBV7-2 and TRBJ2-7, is GAGVSQSPSNKVTEKGKDVELRCDPISGHTALYWYRQSLGQGLEFLIYFQGNSAPDKSGLPSDRFSAERTGGSVSTLTIQRTQQEDSAVYLCASSLAAASEQYFGPGTRLTVT.

CDR3: CASSLVLARPTEQYF. CDR3 coding DNA: TGTGCCAGCAGCTTGGTGCTAGCCCGCCCGACCGAGCAGTACTTC. This chain links TRBV5-6 with TRBJ2-7, with a weak D call TRBD2 (5 bases). Trimming shortened V by 0 bases and J by 6 bases, and 16 bases separated the two germline ends. Germline values: CDR1 SGHDT, CDR2 YYEEEE. CDR3 length equals 15 residues. The variable domain in full, with the rest retrieved from reference TRBV5-6 and TRBJ2-7, is DAGVTQSPTHLIKTRGQQVTLRCSPKSGHDTVSWYQQALGQGPQFIFQYYEEEERQRGNFPDRFSGHQFPNYSSELNVNALLLGDSALYLCASSLVLARPTEQYFGPGTRLTVT.

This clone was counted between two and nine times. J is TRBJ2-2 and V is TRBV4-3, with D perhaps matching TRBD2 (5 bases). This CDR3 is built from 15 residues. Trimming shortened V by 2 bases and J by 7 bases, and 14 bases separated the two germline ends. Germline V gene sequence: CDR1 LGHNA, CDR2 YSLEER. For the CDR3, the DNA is TGCGCCAGCAGCCAAATTCTAGGAGGAAACGGGGAGCTGTTTTTT. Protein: CASSQILGGNGELFF.

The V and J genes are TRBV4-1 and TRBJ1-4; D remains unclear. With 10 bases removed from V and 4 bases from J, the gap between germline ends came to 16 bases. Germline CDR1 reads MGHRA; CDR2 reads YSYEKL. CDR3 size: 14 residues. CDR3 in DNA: TGCGCCACCCACCACGGCAGCCATAATGAAAAACTGTTTTTT. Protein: CATHHGSHNEKLFF.

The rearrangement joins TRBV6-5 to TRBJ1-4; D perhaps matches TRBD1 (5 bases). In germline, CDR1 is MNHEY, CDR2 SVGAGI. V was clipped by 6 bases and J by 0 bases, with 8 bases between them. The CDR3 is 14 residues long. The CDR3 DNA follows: TGTGCCAGCAGACGGACAACAACTAATGAAAAACTGTTTTTT. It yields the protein CASRRTTTNEKLFF.

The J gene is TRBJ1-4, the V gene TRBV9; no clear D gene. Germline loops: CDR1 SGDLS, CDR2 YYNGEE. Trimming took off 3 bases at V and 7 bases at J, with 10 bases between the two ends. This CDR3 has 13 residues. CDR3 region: CASSAPGSEKLFF. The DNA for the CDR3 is TGTGCCAGCAGCGCCCCAGGAAGTGAAAAACTGTTTTTT.

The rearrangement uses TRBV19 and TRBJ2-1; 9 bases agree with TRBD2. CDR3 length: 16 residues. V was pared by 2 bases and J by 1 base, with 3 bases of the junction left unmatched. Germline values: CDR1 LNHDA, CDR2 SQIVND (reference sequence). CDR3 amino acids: CASSIIGLASYNEQFF. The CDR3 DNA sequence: TGTGCCAGTAGTATAATAGGACTAGCGTCCTACAATGAGCAGTTCTTC.